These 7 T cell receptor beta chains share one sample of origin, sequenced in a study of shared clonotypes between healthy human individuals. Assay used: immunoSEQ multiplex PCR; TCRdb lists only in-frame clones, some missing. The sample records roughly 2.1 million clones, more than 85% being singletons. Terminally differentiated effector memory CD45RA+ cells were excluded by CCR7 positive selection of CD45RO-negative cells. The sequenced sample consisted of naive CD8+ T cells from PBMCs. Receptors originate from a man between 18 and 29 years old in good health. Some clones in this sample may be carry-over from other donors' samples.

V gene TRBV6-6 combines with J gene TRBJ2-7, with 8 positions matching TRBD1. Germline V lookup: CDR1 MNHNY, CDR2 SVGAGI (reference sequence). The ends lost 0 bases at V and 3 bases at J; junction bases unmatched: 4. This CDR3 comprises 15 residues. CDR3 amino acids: CASSYSGTGLYEQYF. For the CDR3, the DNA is TGTGCCAGCAGTTACTCCGGGACAGGACTCTACGAGCAGTACTTC.

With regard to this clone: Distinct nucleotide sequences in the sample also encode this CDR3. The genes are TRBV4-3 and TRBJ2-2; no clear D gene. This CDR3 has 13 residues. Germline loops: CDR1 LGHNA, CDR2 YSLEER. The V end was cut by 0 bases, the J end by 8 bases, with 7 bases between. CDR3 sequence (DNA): TGCGCCAGCAGCCAAGATTCCGGGGGGGAGCTGTTTTTT. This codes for CASSQDSGGELFF.

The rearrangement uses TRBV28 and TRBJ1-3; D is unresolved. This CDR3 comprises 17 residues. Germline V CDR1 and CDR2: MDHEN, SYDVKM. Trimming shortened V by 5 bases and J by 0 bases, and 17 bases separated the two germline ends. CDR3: CASSPRSGRYSGNTIYF. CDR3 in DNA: TGTGCCAGCAGTCCCAGATCCGGACGGTACTCTGGAAACACCATATATTTT.

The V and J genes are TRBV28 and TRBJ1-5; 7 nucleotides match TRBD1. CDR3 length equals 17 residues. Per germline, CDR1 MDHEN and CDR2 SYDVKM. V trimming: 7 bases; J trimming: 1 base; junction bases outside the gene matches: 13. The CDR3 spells CASKTGKRGDSNQPQHF. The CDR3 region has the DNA TGTGCCAGCAAGACAGGGAAGCGGGGGGACAGCAATCAGCCCCAGCATTTT.

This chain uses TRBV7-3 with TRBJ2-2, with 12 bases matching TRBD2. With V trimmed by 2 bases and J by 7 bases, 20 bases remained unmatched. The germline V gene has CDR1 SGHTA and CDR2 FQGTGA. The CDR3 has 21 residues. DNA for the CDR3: TGTGCCAGCAGCTTATATCCCCCCCAGTCTAGCGGGAGGGCCAGGGGCGGGGAGCTGTTTTTT. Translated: CASSLYPPQSSGRARGGELFF.

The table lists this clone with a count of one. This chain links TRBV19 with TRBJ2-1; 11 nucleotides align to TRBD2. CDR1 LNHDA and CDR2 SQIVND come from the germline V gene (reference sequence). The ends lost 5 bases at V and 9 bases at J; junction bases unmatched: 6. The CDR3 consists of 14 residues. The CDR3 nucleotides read TGTGCCAGTAGTCCTACTAGCGGGAGCAGTGAGCAGTTCTTC. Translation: CASSPTSGSSEQFF.

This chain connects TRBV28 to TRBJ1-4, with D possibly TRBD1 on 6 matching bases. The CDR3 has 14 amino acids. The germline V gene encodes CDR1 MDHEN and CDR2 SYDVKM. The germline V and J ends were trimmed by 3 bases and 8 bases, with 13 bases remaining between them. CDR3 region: CASSFQGLNEKLFF. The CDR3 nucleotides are TGTGCCAGCAGTTTCCAGGGGCTTAACGAAAAACTGTTTTTT.